The 14 T cell receptor beta chains listed next were all sequenced from one sample in a study of T cells after yellow fever vaccination. MiXCR, applied by TCRdb to the 5' RACE reads, yields one record per CDR3 protein. The repertoire holds under 300,000 distinct CDR3 sequences, with 6.9% as singletons. The sample was CD4+ T cells sorted from PBMCs, taken 15 days after the yellow fever booster vaccination. The receptors derive from a man under 40 who received the YFV17D yellow fever vaccine.

This clonotype was recorded many times. V is TRBV5-1 and J is TRBJ1-1; 7 nucleotides align to TRBD1. With V trimmed by 6 bases and J by 3 bases, 8 bases remained unmatched. The length of the CDR3 is 14 residues. Germline V gene sequence: CDR1 SGHRS, CDR2 YFSETQ. The CDR3 sequence is CASTSRGRDTEAFF. CDR3 DNA: TGCGCCAGCACCTCGAGGGGGCGAGACACTGAAGCTTTCTTT.

The CDR3 DNA reads as TGTGCCAGCAGCTTCCAGGGGCCCTACAATGAGCAGTTCTTC. It translates to CASSFQGPYNEQFF. The rearrangement links TRBV7-2 to TRBJ2-1, with D maybe TRBD1 (6 bases). CDR3 length: 14 amino acids. The ends were cut back, 3 bases at V and 2 bases at J, with 8 bases in the middle. Germline CDR1 is SGHTA and CDR2 is FQGNSA.

Only a few counts were recorded for this clonotype. The chain couples TRBV5-1 to TRBJ2-2, with D possibly being TRBD1 or TRBD2 (5 bases each). Germline CDR1 reads SGHRS; CDR2 reads YFSETQ. The V end was cut by 7 bases, the J end by 3 bases, with 13 bases between. The CDR3 contains 14 residues. The DNA of the CDR3 is TGCGCCAGCGGGGGAAGGGGAGACACCGGGGAGCTGTTTTTT. Its translation is CASGGRGDTGELFF.

This clonotype was seen more than once but under ten times. The chain carries TRBV30 and TRBJ2-5; TRBD1 aligns across 8 bases. Germline V gene lookup returns CDR1 GTSNPN and CDR2 SVGIG (reference sequence). This CDR3 region has 13 residues. V trimming: 0 bases; J trimming: 5 bases; junction bases outside the gene matches: 2. The CDR3 is CAWSVRTGETQYF. The CDR3 nucleotides are TGTGCCTGGAGTGTACGGACAGGGGAGACCCAGTACTTC.

Remarks on this clonotype: At one end, the junction sequence differs from germline, possibly due to a read error. The genes are TRBV3-1 and TRBJ2-7; a weak D match, TRBD2 (5 bases). CDR3 length: 15 amino acids. Germline V gives CDR1 LGHDT, CDR2 YNNKEL (reference sequence). The CDR3 protein is CASTQDQGSSYEQYF. Written as DNA, the CDR3 is TGTGCCAGCACCCAAGATCAAGGGAGCTCCTACGAGCAGTACTTC.

The chain has TRBV3-1 and TRBJ2-5; D is perhaps TRBD1 or TRBD2 (5 bases each). CDR3 length equals 12 residues. Trimming removed 4 bases from V and 5 bases from J, with 8 bases in between. From germline, CDR1 is LGHDT and CDR2 YNNKEL (reference sequence). CDR3 sequence (DNA): TGTGCCAGCAGCCCAGAGGGGGAGACCCAGTACTTC. Amino acids: CASSPEGETQYF.

This chain links TRBV9 with TRBJ2-7, with 10 bases identical to TRBD2. The CDR3 runs 14 residues. The J segment lost 4 bases and the V segment lost 2 bases, leaving 3 bases of the junction unmatched. Germline assignment: CDR1 SGDLS and CDR2 YYNGEE. The CDR3 nucleotides are TGTGCCAGCAGCGTCACTAGCGGGAATTACGAGCAGTACTTC. Translated, it gives CASSVTSGNYEQYF.

This sequence joins TRBV18 and TRBJ2-3; unclear D gene. The germline V and J ends were trimmed by 6 bases and 0 bases, with 13 bases remaining between them. The CDR3 contains 15 residues. CDR1 KGHSH and CDR2 LQKENI come from the germline V gene. The CDR3 reads CASSPQLSSTDTQYF. The CDR3 region has the DNA TGTGCCAGCTCCCCTCAGCTATCTAGCACAGATACGCAGTATTTT.

The chain uses TRBV30 and TRBJ2-7; 8 bases match TRBD1. V lost 3 bases and J lost 6; bases outside the gene matches: 4. The germline CDR1 and CDR2 sequences are GTSNPN and SVGIG (reference sequence). The CDR3 is made up of 12 amino acids. The CDR3: CAWREDRGEQYF. The CDR3 coding sequence is TGTGCCTGGAGGGAAGACAGGGGCGAGCAGTACTTC.

The chain joins TRBV4-3 to TRBJ2-1; maybe TRBD2 (6 bases). The CDR3 has 16 residues. Germline CDR1 is LGHNA and CDR2 is YSLEER. The V and J ends lost 0 bases and 2 bases respectively, with 11 bases between them. This CDR3 reads CASSQELGGTYNEQFF. The CDR3 DNA sequence: TGCGCCAGCAGCCAAGAATTGGGGGGTACCTACAATGAGCAGTTCTTC.

This clonotype appeared many times. The chain combines TRBV7-8 with TRBJ2-2; D unclear. CDR3 length: 13 amino acids. The germline CDR1 and CDR2 sequences are SGHVS and FQNEAQ. V was cut by 6 bases and J by 6 bases, with 11 bases left in between. The chain's CDR3 is CASRTSVSGELFF. The CDR3 region has the DNA TGTGCCAGCAGGACGTCGGTTTCCGGGGAGCTGTTTTTT.

There are many counts of this clonotype. This chain connects TRBV12-3 or TRBV12-4 to TRBJ2-3; the D gene is possibly TRBD1 (5 bases). Deletions cut 1 base from V and 2 bases from J, with 16 bases between. This CDR3 has 17 residues. The CDR3 nucleotides are TGTGCCAGCAGTTTAGTTGGGGCGTCGGGTCACACAGATACGCAGTATTTT. Protein product: CASSLVGASGHTDTQYF.

This clonotype was seen ten or more times. The chain recombines TRBV24-1 with TRBJ2-4, with 8 bases fitting TRBD1. This CDR3 has 13 amino acids. V shed 4 bases and J 11 bases; nucleotides not matched to a gene: 6. CDR1 KGHDR and CDR2 SFDVKD come from the germline V gene. The CDR3 DNA reads as TGTGCCACCAGTGAAAAGGACAGGGTGGTTCAGTACTTC. Protein product: CATSEKDRVVQYF.

This clonotype has a handful of counts. This sequence joins TRBV11-2 and TRBJ2-1, with a tentative D call TRBD2 (5 bases). This CDR3 is 14 amino acids long. V gave up 4 bases and J gave up 4 bases, with 11 bases separating them. CDR1 is SGHAT and CDR2 is FQNNGV in the germline V gene. The CDR3 here is CASSSYRGYNEQFF. In nucleotides, the CDR3 is TGTGCCAGCAGCTCCTACCGGGGTTACAATGAGCAGTTCTTC.